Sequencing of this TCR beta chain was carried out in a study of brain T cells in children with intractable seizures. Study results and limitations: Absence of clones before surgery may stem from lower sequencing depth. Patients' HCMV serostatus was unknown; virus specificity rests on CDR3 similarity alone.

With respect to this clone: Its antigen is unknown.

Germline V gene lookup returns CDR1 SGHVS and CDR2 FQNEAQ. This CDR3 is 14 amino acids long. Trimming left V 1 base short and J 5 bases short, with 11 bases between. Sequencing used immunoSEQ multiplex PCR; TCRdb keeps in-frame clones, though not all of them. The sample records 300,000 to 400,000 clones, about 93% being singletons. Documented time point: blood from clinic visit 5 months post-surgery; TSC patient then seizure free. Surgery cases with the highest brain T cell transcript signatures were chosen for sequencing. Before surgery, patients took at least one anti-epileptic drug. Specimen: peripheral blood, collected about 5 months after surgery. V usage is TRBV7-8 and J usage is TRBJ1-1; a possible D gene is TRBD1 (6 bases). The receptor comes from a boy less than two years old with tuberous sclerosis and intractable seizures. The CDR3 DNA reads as TGTGCCAGCAGCTTAGTTTCAGGGGTTACTGAAGCTTTCTTT. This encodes CASSLVSGVTEAFF.